Each of the 18 T cell receptor beta chains below was sequenced from the same sample in a study of cytomegalovirus exposure and HLA in healthy donors. The assay was immunoSEQ multiplex PCR, and TCRdb's table has in-frame clones only and misses some. Of 130,000 to 150,000 clones listed, 85% to 90% are singletons. Sequenced sample: PBMCs. The receptors shown here come from a woman aged 18-29 years in good health and CMV-seropositive.

This sequence joins TRBV12-5 and TRBJ2-2, with D perhaps TRBD1 (5 bases). With 5 bases removed from V and 0 bases from J, the gap between germline ends came to 7 bases. Germline V gene lookup returns CDR1 LGHNT and CDR2 FRNRAP. The CDR3 runs 14 residues. The CDR3 here is CASGQTANTGELFF. CDR3 coding DNA: TGTGCTAGTGGTCAGACAGCGAACACCGGGGAGCTGTTTTTT.

The rearrangement links TRBV5-6 to TRBJ2-3; perhaps TRBD1 as D (5 bases). The V and J ends lost 2 bases and 1 base respectively, with 17 bases between them. The CDR3 length is 17 residues. Looked up from germline, CDR1 is SGHDT and CDR2 is YYEEEE. The CDR3 is CASSFILDTVGTDTQYF. In DNA form, the CDR3 reads TGTGCCAGCAGCTTTATTTTGGACACCGTGGGCACAGATACGCAGTATTTT.

V and J are TRBV5-6 and TRBJ1-4, with D maybe TRBD1 (6 bases). Germline CDR1 reads SGHDT; CDR2 reads YYEEEE. This CDR3 comprises 14 residues. With 4 bases removed from V and 6 bases from J, the gap between germline ends came to 13 bases. CDR3 in amino acids: CASSPQGADEKLFF. The DNA of the CDR3 is TGTGCCAGCAGCCCACAGGGAGCCGATGAAAAACTGTTTTTT.

This clone appeared once. The chain joins TRBV4-3 to TRBJ1-4; D remains ambiguous. CDR1 and CDR2 from the germline V gene are LGHNA and YSLEER. Trimming cost V 2 bases and J 8 bases, with 9 bases left between them. This CDR3 is 13 amino acids long. The CDR3 region has the DNA TGCGCCAGCAGCCAAAATGAGGGAGAAAAACTGTTTTTT. This codes for CASSQNEGEKLFF.

This clone was picked up a small number of times. CDR3 nucleotide sequence: TGCGCCAGCAGCCAAGGTTCGACAGGCACACGGGAGACCCAGTACTTC. It specifies CASSQGSTGTRETQYF. The chain employs TRBV4-1 and TRBJ2-5, with D possibly being TRBD1 (6 bases). CDR1 MGHRA and CDR2 YSYEKL come from the germline V gene. This CDR3 spans 16 amino acids. The V end was cut by 1 base, the J end by 5 bases, with 17 bases between.

This chain connects TRBV27 to TRBJ2-7; TRBD1 agrees at 8 bases. Trimming cost V 5 bases and J 4 bases; bases outside gene matches: 7. Per the germline V gene, CDR1 is MNHEY and CDR2 is SMNVEV (reference sequence). The CDR3 runs to 14 residues. The CDR3 spells CASSHRGRSYEQYF. CDR3 nucleotide sequence: TGTGCCAGCAGTCACAGGGGGAGATCTTACGAGCAGTACTTC.

The chain recombines TRBV9 with TRBJ1-2, with 7 bases lining up with TRBD1. The CDR3 length is 15 residues. Germline assignment: CDR1 SGDLS and CDR2 YYNGEE. The ends lost 0 bases at V and 8 bases at J; junction bases unmatched: 10. The CDR3 DNA sequence: TGTGCCAGCAGCGTAGGGTTAGAGGGGGCATTGGGCTACACCTTC. It yields the protein CASSVGLEGALGYTF.

A single count supports this clone. This chain links TRBV30 with TRBJ2-5, with TRBD2 matching over 11 bases. The end of the DNA aligns better with TRBJ2-7, so the J call may be wrong. CDR1 and CDR2 (germline): GTSNPN, SVGIG (reference sequence). CDR3 size: 16 residues. The CDR3 loop reads CAWSGGLAVSSYEQYF. In nucleotides, the CDR3 is TGTGCCTGGAGTGGGGGACTAGCGGTTAGCTCCTACGAGCAGTACTTC.

The chain recombines TRBV27 with TRBJ2-7; D possibly corresponds to TRBD2 (6 bases). This CDR3 is built from 13 residues. In germline, CDR1 is MNHEY, CDR2 SMNVEV (reference sequence). The ends were cut back, 6 bases at V and 5 bases at J, with 14 bases in the middle. The CDR3 DNA follows: TGTGCCAGCAGGGAGGGTACAGTGCACGAGCAGTACTTC. Translating it yields CASREGTVHEQYF.

The chain is built from TRBV30 and TRBJ1-3; weak D call: TRBD1 (5 bases). The germline V gene encodes CDR1 GTSNPN and CDR2 SVGIG (reference sequence). The CDR3 covers 12 residues. Trimming cost V 5 bases and J 3 bases, with 8 bases left between them. In DNA, the CDR3 is TGTGCCTGGGGCGGGGGTGGAAACACCATATATTTT. This gives the protein CAWGGGGNTIYF.

The J gene is TRBJ1-5, the V gene TRBV7-2, with TRBD1 identical over 9 bases. Losses at the gene ends were 3 bases for V and 8 bases for J; bases not matched to a gene: 5. The CDR3 sequence is 14 residues long. Looked up from germline, CDR1 is SGHTA and CDR2 is FQGNSA. CDR3 amino acids: CASSLGQGNKPQHF. In nucleotides, the CDR3 is TGTGCCAGCAGCTTGGGACAGGGAAATAAGCCCCAGCATTTT.

This clone was seen once. The V gene is TRBV5-1, the J gene TRBJ1-6; the match to TRBD1 covers 7 bases. Trimming at V came to 9 bases and at J to 1 base, leaving 16 bases not matched to a gene. CDR3 size: 18 residues. Germline V gives CDR1 SGHRS, CDR2 YFSETQ. The CDR3 nucleotides are TGCGCCACCCCTTCGACAGGGAGTATTTGGTCCTATAATTCACCCCTCCACTTT. This sequence encodes CATPSTGSIWSYNSPLHF.

The V and J genes are TRBV14 and TRBJ2-7; D is ambiguous. Germline values: CDR1 SGHDN, CDR2 FVKESK. Trimming took 4 bases from V and 0 from J, leaving 7 bases between them. The CDR3 extends over 13 amino acids. CDR3 DNA: TGTGCCAGCAGCCCCAGTTTCTCCTACGAGCAGTACTTC. Translating gives CASSPSFSYEQYF.

This chain uses TRBV5-1 with TRBJ2-7; TRBD1 matches at 8 bases. Germline V lookup: CDR1 SGHRS, CDR2 YFSETQ. With V trimmed by 0 bases and J by 2 bases, 4 bases remained unmatched. The CDR3 sequence is 15 residues long. The CDR3 loop is CASSLGADRAYEQYF. In DNA form, the CDR3 reads TGCGCCAGCAGCTTGGGCGCGGACAGGGCCTACGAGCAGTACTTC.

The chain recombines TRBV5-1 with TRBJ2-3; unclear D gene. V was clipped by 4 bases and J by 2 bases, with 5 bases between them. Germline V gene lookup returns CDR1 SGHRS and CDR2 YFSETQ. The CDR3 is 12 amino acids. The CDR3 here is CASSIDTDTQYF. Written as DNA, the CDR3 is TGCGCCAGCAGCATAGACACAGATACGCAGTATTTT.

The chain links TRBV6-5 to TRBJ2-7; 9 positions agree with TRBD1. CDR3 length: 14 residues. Per the germline V gene, CDR1 is MNHEY and CDR2 is SVGAGI. V shed 2 bases, J shed 5 bases, and the junction held 4 bases outside the gene matches. CDR3 residues: CASSYEDRGNEQYF. Here the CDR3 DNA reads TGTGCCAGCAGTTACGAGGACAGGGGCAACGAGCAGTACTTC.

The chain combines TRBV4-2 with TRBJ1-2, with a weak D call TRBD1 (5 bases). The V end lost 1 base, the J end lost 0 bases, and 12 bases lay between the germline ends. There are 16 residues in the CDR3. Germline V gives CDR1 LGHNA, CDR2 YNFKEQ. This chain's CDR3 is CASSQGMQGANYGYTF. CDR3 in DNA: TGTGCCAGCAGCCAAGGAATGCAGGGCGCTAACTATGGCTACACCTTC.

The CDR3 region has the DNA TGCGCCAGCAGCTTGGACAGGCTTTACAATGAGCAGTTCTTC. It yields the protein CASSLDRLYNEQFF. The chain recombines TRBV5-1 with TRBJ2-1; possibly TRBD1 for D (5 bases). Germline V CDR1 and CDR2: SGHRS, YFSETQ. The CDR3 contains 14 residues. V dropped 0 bases and J dropped 4 bases, with 8 bases sitting between them.